These 15 T cell receptor beta chains originate from one sample sequenced in a study of T cell responses to AZD1222 COVID-19 vaccine. Libraries were prepared by immunoSEQ multiplex PCR; TCRdb keeps only in-frame clonotypes and omits some of them. The table lists about 44,000 clones, 80% of them singletons. This material consisted of peripheral blood, taken on day 0 of AZD1222 vaccination. These TCRs come from an adult in good health.

The V call is TRBV7-9, the J call TRBJ2-7, with 14 bases identical to TRBD2. This CDR3 is built from 16 residues. The germline V gene has CDR1 SEHNR and CDR2 FQNEAQ (reference sequence). V dropped 0 bases and J dropped 5; count of bases not matched to a gene: 3. The CDR3 here is CASSLAGTSGGNEQYF. The CDR3 DNA follows: TGTGCCAGCAGCTTAGCAGGGACTAGCGGGGGTAACGAGCAGTACTTC. The whole variable domain, filled in from reference TRBV7-9 and TRBJ2-7, reads DTGVSQNPRHKITKRGQNVTFRCDPISEHNRLYWYRQTLGQGPEFLTYFQNEAQLEKSRLLSDRFSAERPKGSFSTLEIQRTEQGDSAMYLCASSLAGTSGGNEQYFGPGTRLTVT.

V gene TRBV28 combines with J gene TRBJ1-6; D might be TRBD1 (5 bases). Germline V gene sequence: CDR1 MDHEN, CDR2 SYDVKM. The CDR3 sequence is 16 residues long. V lost 1 base, J lost 4 bases, and 11 bases lay in between. CDR3 sequence (DNA): TGTGCCAGCAGTTTATTAACGGGGCAGTATAATTCACCCCTCCACTTT. Its protein product is CASSLLTGQYNSPLHF.

V gene TRBV5-4 combines with J gene TRBJ1-1; TRBD1 matches at 9 bases. Germline loops: CDR1 SGHNT, CDR2 YYREEE (reference sequence). After removal of 3 bases from V and 3 bases from J, the junction contained 6 bases not matched to a gene. This CDR3 contains 15 residues. CDR3 nucleotide sequence: TGTGCCAGCAGCTGGATGGGACAGGGCGACACTGAAGCTTTCTTT. This gives the protein CASSWMGQGDTEAFF.

This clone was counted a few times. The rearrangement links TRBV5-6 to TRBJ1-2, with 7 bases that match TRBD1. Germline-derived CDR1 and CDR2 are SGHDT and YYEEEE. The CDR3 is 13 residues long. V gave up 4 bases and J gave up 9 bases; unmatched junction bases: 9. The CDR3 DNA reads as TGTGCCAGCAGCCTGATACGACAGGGAAGCTACACCTTC. Its translation: CASSLIRQGSYTF.

In this sample, this clone turned up a few times. The V call is TRBV7-8, the J call TRBJ2-7, with 10 bases that match TRBD1. CDR1 and CDR2 (germline): SGHVS, FQNEAQ. Trimming at V came to 6 bases and at J to 2 bases, leaving 10 bases not matched to a gene. The CDR3 spans 16 residues. The CDR3 region has the DNA TGTGCCAGCAGTCCGGGACAGGGGAGACGGACCTACGAGCAGTACTTC. Translated: CASSPGQGRRTYEQYF.

This clone came up once. The junction departs from the called germline gene at one end, perhaps through a read error. Here the CDR3 DNA reads TGTGCCAGCAGCGAAGGTGAGGAAAGGGCCCAGCATTTT. As protein: CASSEGEERAQHF. The chain joins TRBV6-1 to TRBJ1-5; D is ambiguous. The CDR3 totals 13 residues. Germline values: CDR1 MNHNS, CDR2 SASEGT.

This clone was counted a single time. The chain combines TRBV19 with TRBJ1-1; the D gene is possibly TRBD1 (6 bases). The V end was cut by 10 bases, the J end by 4 bases, with 22 bases between. CDR1 and CDR2 (germline): LNHDA, SQIVND (reference sequence). The CDR3 length is 15 residues. This chain's CDR3 is CATKDEAGVVTEAFF. CDR3 nucleotide sequence: TGTGCCACCAAGGATGAGGCAGGGGTAGTCACTGAAGCTTTCTTT. The full variable domain, with the rest looked up from reference TRBV19 and TRBJ1-1, is DGGITQSPKYLFRKEGQNVTLSCEQNLNHDAMYWYRQDPGQGLRLIYYSQIVNDFQKGDIAEGYSVSREKKESFPLTVTSAQKNPTAFYLCATKDEAGVVTEAFFGQGTRLTVV.

The chain links TRBV9 to TRBJ1-4; a weak D match, TRBD1 (6 bases). V lost 5 bases and J 5 bases, leaving 13 bases between the germline ends. CDR3 length equals 14 residues. Germline V gene lookup returns CDR1 SGDLS and CDR2 YYNGEE. CDR3 amino acids: CASSPSGGNEKLFF. The CDR3 nucleotides read TGTGCCAGCAGTCCATCGGGGGGCAATGAAAAACTGTTTTTT.

The CDR3 nucleotides are TGTGCCAGCAGCCCGGGACAGGGATTCAACGAGCAGTACTTC. Protein: CASSPGQGFNEQYF. This chain uses TRBV3-1 (or the pseudogene TRBV3-2) with TRBJ2-7; TRBD1 matches at 9 bases. V shed 4 bases, J shed 5 bases, and the junction held 6 bases outside the gene matches. Per the germline V gene, CDR1 is LGHDT and CDR2 is YNNKEL (reference sequence). The CDR3 is made up of 14 amino acids.

The rearrangement uses TRBV5-4 and TRBJ2-6; D unclear. Trimming pared 1 base from V and 4 bases from J, leaving 3 bases between. CDR3 size: 13 residues. Germline V gene sequence: CDR1 SGHNT, CDR2 YYREEE (reference sequence). CDR3 DNA: TGTGCCAGCAGCTTGTGGGGGGCCAACGTCCTGACTTTC. Its translation is CASSLWGANVLTF.

The J gene is TRBJ1-4, the V gene TRBV12-3 or TRBV12-4; D ambiguous. The CDR3 has 13 residues. V lost 5 bases and J lost 14, with 18 bases in between. Here the CDR3 DNA reads TGTGCCAGCAGTCCTTATCCGCAGACTAGCCTGTTTTTT. Translated, it gives CASSPYPQTSLFF.

The rearrangement uses TRBV6-5 and TRBJ1-2, with a tentative D call TRBD1 (5 bases). V was cut by 0 bases and J by 4 bases, with 12 bases left in between. CDR3 size: 15 residues. CDR1 MNHEY and CDR2 SVGAGI come from the germline V gene. CDR3 loop: CASSYSNRGSYGYTF. The CDR3 nucleotides read TGTGCCAGCAGTTACTCGAATCGGGGGTCCTATGGCTACACCTTC.

The rearrangement joins TRBV21-1 to TRBJ2-2; TRBD2, the table's D call, was not compared with the DNA. TRBV21-1 is recorded as a pseudogene. The CDR3 loop spans 14 amino acids. The CDR3 here is CASNGGMNTGELFF. As DNA, the CDR3 is TGTGCCAGCAATGGGGGGATGAACACCGGGGAGCTGTTTTTT.

The rearrangement uses TRBV11-2 and TRBJ2-2, with 7 bases lining up with TRBD2. The V gene end was trimmed by 3 bases and the J gene end by 5 bases; junction bases not matched to a gene: 6. Germline V gene data show CDR1 as SGHAT and CDR2 as FQNNGV. CDR3 size: 15 residues. This CDR3 is CASSFVGGGTGELFF. The CDR3 DNA reads as TGTGCCAGCAGCTTCGTGGGGGGAGGGACCGGGGAGCTGTTTTTT. Full variable domain (remainder filled in from reference TRBV11-2 and TRBJ2-2): EAGVAQSPRYKIIEKRQSVAFWCNPISGHATLYWYQQILGQGPKLLIQFQNNGVVDDSQLPKDRFSAERLKGVDSTLKIQPAKLEDSAVYLCASSFVGGGTGELFFGEGSRLTVL.

V gene TRBV11-3 combines with J gene TRBJ2-3, with a tentative D call TRBD1 (6 bases). The germline CDR1 and CDR2 sequences are SGHNT and YENEEA. Between the trimmed V and J ends, which lost 5 bases and 3 bases, there was a span of 12 bases. The length of the CDR3 is 14 residues. CDR3 loop: CASSAQGRTDTQYF. DNA of the CDR3: TGTGCCAGCAGCGCCCAGGGGAGAACAGATACGCAGTATTTT.